This TCR beta chain was observed in a study of T-cell memory formation after mild COVID-19. Study-level points and caveats: Among CD4+ contracting clones, most were CM and EM, and CD8+ ones EMRA.

In germline, CDR1 is MNHEY, CDR2 SVGAGI. V shed 6 bases and J 0 bases; nucleotides not matched to a gene: 3. The CDR3 sequence is 16 residues long. On this clonotype: What it binds is not known.

TCRdb reprocessed the 5' RACE reads via MiXCR and lists one record per CDR3 protein. This table holds about 400,000 distinct CDR3 sequences, approximately 25% found once. The sample consisted of PBMCs or a T cell subset sorted from them (not recorded which). The V gene is TRBV6-5, the J gene TRBJ2-6, with TRBD1 identical over 9 bases. The sequence came from an adult woman who had mild COVID-19 (a few samples of this study predate the infection). Cell type and time point are not known. The CDR3 here is CASRGQGYSGANVLTF. The CDR3 DNA sequence: TGTGCCAGCAGGGGACAGGGTTACTCTGGGGCCAACGTCCTGACTTTC.